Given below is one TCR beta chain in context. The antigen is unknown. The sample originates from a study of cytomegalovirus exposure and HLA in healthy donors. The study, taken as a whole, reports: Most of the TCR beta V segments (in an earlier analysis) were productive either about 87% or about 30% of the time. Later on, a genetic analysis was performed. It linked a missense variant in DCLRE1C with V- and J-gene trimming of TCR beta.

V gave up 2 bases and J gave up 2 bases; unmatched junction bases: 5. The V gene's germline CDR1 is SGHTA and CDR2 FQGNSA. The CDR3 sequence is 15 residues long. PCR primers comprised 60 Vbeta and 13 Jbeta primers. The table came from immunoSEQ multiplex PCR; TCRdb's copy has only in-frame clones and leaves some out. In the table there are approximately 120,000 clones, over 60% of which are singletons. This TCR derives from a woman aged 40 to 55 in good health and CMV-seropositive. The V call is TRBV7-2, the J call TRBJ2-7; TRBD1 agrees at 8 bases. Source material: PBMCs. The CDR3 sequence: CASSLNRGAPYEQYF. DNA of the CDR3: TGTGCCAGCAGCTTAAACAGGGGGGCCCCCTACGAGCAGTACTTC.